The sequence of this T cell receptor (beta chain) was determined in a study of cytomegalovirus exposure and HLA in healthy donors. About this clone itself: Antigen specificity is unknown.

Study results and limitations: First-cohort TCR clusters were later found to tend to co-occur in the approximately 110 validation repertoires. A few of the chains that were CMV-associated were confirmed in vitro to be specific for CMV antigens.

The germline V gene has CDR1 MNHEY and CDR2 SMNVEV (reference sequence). CDR3 size: 17 residues. V shed 6 bases and J shed 4 bases, with 24 bases lying between them. Only in-frame clones appear in the TCRdb table, and some are missing; sequencing was by immunoSEQ multiplex PCR. The repertoire consists of under 150,000 clones, with roughly nine tenths occurring once and the leading ten covering 0.6% to 0.85%. This rearrangement joins TRBV27 to TRBJ2-5, with D tentatively TRBD2 (6 bases). The receptor's source is a man aged 18 to 30 in good health and CMV-seronegative. Sequenced: PBMCs. For the CDR3, the DNA is TGTGCCAGCAGCCCGGACGGCGGGCTAGCGTTAGGAGAGACCCAGTACTTC. Translated, it gives CASSPDGGLALGETQYF.